This entry describes one T cell receptor beta chain. Its antigen has not been determined. Per-base quality was not reported, and no clone a single base away is much larger than it. Separate amplification of TCR alpha and beta chain libraries was performed from the second PCR step onward. CMV status of each donor was established by measuring IFNgamma production from CD4+ T cells after fresh PBMCs were stimulated overnight with CMV viral lysate. CD4 T cells were positively selected with Miltenyi beads, followed by positive selection of CD8 T cells from the CD4-negative fraction. Cells stained for CD3, CD4, CD8, CD45RA, CD27 and a live/dead dye were sorted on a BD Aria II into four subsets by CD45RA and CD27. Blood came from three healthy volunteers, each fractionated into CD4 and CD8 T cells and then into four differentiation subsets. About 110 ml of peripheral blood was collected from each donor, and PBMC were isolated from the blood using Ficoll-Paque PLUS density-gradient centrifugation. Sorted cells were lysed in RLT buffer, and RNA was extracted with a Qiagen RNeasy kit and stored at -80°C.

This sample was included in a study of naive and memory T cell subsets (dated by TCRdb to the late 2010s). For the wider study: An open-source, UMI-based TCR alpha and beta sequencing pipeline was applied to sorted naive and memory peripheral blood T cell subsets. The results of the functional CMV T cell responses matched the IgG serology results in every case. RNA was DNase-treated and reverse transcribed with TCR constant-region primers, mostly using SuperScript III.

The germline V gene (reference sequence) specifies SGHAT as CDR1 and FQDESV as CDR2. Counted from cysteine to phenylalanine, this CDR3 has 15 amino acids. Only the CDR3 part of the read is kept: 45 bases, read in frame from the first base. V is pared back by 2 bases and J by 3 bases, with 11 bases lying between the germline termini. The library was produced with UMI-ligation and nested PCR. The beta constant-region primer consisted of an equimolar mixture of two oligonucleotides that together covered TRBC1 and TRBC2. Four rounds of PCR were used to amplify ligated cDNA, with nested alpha and beta constant-region primers being used together with the SP2 primer. A single-stranded oligonucleotide bearing the SP2 primer plus a 12-nucleotide UMI was ligated onto the 3' end of the cDNA by T4 RNA ligase 1. The ligation reaction was kept at 16 degrees C for about 18-25 hours. PCR2 was usually performed as a SYBR Green qPCR and halted at a preset threshold so that over-amplification would not occur. Apart from the first purification, every purification step used Agencourt AMPure XP magnetic beads. Libraries were quantified by Qubit and checked on a TapeStation, where a main peak was expected near 650 bp. The pooled libraries were sequenced on an Illumina MiSeq using v2 2x251 paired-end kits, which usually yielded roughly 0.95-2.1 million reads per sample. Each sample was pooled at approximately 4.3 nM, and roughly 5-7% PhiX was included to help cluster recognition. In the authors' own workflow: FASTQ reads processed by Demultiplexor were assigned V and J genes by Decombinator through tag matching that tolerated a single base-pair mismatch. Collapsinator relied on UMIs to fix sequencing errors as well as frequency errors caused by PCR heterogeneity. CDR3Translator translated TCRs and extracted CDR3s from the conserved cysteine to the FGXG phenylalanine, flagging non-productive sequences. Repertoires were subsampled to equal numbers of UMI-defined TCRs before Gini, Shannon entropy and inverse Simpson indices were calculated. Clonotype abundance distributions were fitted to a power law by maximum likelihood within the linear range. When run on a single naive CD8 sample, MIGEC and the pipeline yielded similar UMI counts, similar unique TCR numbers and similar clonal distributions. In one analysis, naive TCRs that were also found in any memory subset of the same donor were excluded from the naive repertoire. Repertoires were searched for about 7,300 CMV-associated CDR3 sequences compiled from VDJdb and a published dataset. TCRdb reworked the public reads: Q25 trimming with fastp, MiXCR clone assembly, productive beta chains retained. One record per CDR3 amino acid sequence lists the most common genes and DNA. For this entry, the V and J calls and clone size follow TCRdb and not the study's own pipeline. This sample has over 110,000 distinct CDR3 sequences in its table, and approximately 21% of those were observed once. The ten largest make up around 0.63% of the sample.

The study at large found these results: After error correction, over 95% of naive TCR sequences appeared only once, giving much steeper abundance distributions than memory subsets. A clonotype was defined as a single alpha or beta chain sequence rather than as a paired alpha/beta receptor. TCR abundance followed a power law with an exponent that was different for naive and memory subsets but consistent across the three individuals. No ground truth was available to validate the repertoire findings for the naive and memory subsets. A few larger clonotypes were present in naive repertoires, especially CD8 naive repertoires, and these clonotypes were possibly memory cells re-expressing CD45RA. RNA-based TCR counts may be influenced by expression changes linked to T cell activation and differentiation. Gini index rose and Shannon and inverse Simpson diversity fell from naive through CM, EM and EMRA in both CD4 and CD8 cells.

The V and J segments used are TRBV11-1 and TRBJ2-1; the D gene is perhaps TRBD1 or TRBD2, each of them matching over 5 bases. This receptor was obtained from a human donor in good health. Sequenced sample: naive CD8+ T cells from blood. The sample's cell subset or site label, in plain terms: naive T cells, CD45RA high CD27+. Here is the DNA: TGTGCCAGCAGCTTATGGGGGATCGTCTACAATGAGCAGTTCTTC. Translated, it reads CASSLWGIVYNEQFF.